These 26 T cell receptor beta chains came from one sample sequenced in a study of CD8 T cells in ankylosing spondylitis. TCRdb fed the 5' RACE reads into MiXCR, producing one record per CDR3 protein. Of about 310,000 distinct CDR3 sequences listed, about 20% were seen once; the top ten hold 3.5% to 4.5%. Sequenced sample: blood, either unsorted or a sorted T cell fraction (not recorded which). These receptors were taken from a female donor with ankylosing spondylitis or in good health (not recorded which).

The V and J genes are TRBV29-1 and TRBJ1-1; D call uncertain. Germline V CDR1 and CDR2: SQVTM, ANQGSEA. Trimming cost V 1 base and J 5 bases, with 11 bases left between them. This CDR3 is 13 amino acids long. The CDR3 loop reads CSVEGTLGTEAFF. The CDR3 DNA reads TGCAGCGTTGAAGGGACCCTAGGTACTGAAGCTTTCTTT.

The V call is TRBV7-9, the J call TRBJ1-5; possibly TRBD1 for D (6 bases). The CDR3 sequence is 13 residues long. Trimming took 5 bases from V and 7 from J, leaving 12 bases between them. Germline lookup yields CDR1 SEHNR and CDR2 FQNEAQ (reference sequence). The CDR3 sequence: CASSPGGQQPQHF. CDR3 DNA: TGTGCCAGCAGCCCGGGGGGGCAGCAGCCCCAGCATTTT.

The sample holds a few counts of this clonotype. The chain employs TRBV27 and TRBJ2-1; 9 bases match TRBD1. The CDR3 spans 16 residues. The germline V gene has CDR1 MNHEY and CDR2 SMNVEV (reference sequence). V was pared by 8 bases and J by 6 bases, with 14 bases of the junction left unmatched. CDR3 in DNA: TGTGCCAGCTACCGTTTCCGTGGGACAGGGATCAATGAGCAGTTCTTC. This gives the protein CASYRFRGTGINEQFF.

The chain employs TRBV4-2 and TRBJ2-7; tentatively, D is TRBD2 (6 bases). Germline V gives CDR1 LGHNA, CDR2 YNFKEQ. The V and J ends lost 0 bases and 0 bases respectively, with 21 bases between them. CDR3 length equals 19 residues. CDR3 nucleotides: TGTGCCAGCAGCCAAGACTCAGGCCCTCGGGAGCGGGCCTCCTACGAGCAGTACTTC. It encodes CASSQDSGPRERASYEQYF.

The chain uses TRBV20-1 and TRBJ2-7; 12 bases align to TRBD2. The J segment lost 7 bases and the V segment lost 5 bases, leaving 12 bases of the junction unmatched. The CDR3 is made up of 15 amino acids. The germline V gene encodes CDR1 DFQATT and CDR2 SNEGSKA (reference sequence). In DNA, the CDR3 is TGCAGTGCTCCCCTAGCGGGAGGGGCCAGGGGGGAGCAGTACTTC. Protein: CSAPLAGGARGEQYF.

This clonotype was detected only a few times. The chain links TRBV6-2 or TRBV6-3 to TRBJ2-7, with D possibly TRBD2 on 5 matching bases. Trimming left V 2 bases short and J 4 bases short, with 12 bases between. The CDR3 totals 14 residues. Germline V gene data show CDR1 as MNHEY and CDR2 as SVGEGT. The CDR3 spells CASSYLGNRYEQYF. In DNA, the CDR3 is TGTGCCAGCAGTTACCTCGGGAACCGGTACGAGCAGTACTTC.

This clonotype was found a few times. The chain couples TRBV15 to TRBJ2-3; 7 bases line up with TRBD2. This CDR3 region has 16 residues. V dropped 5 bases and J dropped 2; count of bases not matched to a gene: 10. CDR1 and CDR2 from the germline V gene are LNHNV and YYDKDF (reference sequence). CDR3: CATSSGLVQPTDTQYF. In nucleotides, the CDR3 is TGTGCCACCAGCTCAGGACTAGTCCAACCCACAGATACGCAGTATTTT.

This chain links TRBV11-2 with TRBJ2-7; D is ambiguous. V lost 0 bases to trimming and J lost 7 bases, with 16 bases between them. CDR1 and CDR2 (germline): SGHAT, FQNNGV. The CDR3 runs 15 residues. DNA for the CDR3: TGTGCCAGCAGCTTAGATCTCCAGGCTCCATCGGAGCAGTACTTC. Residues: CASSLDLQAPSEQYF.

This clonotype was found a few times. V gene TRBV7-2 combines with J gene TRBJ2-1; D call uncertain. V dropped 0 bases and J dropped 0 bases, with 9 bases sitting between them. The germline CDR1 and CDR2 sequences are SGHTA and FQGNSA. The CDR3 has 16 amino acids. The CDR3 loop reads CASSLAGFGSYNEQFF. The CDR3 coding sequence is TGTGCCAGCAGCTTAGCAGGCTTCGGCTCCTACAATGAGCAGTTCTTC.

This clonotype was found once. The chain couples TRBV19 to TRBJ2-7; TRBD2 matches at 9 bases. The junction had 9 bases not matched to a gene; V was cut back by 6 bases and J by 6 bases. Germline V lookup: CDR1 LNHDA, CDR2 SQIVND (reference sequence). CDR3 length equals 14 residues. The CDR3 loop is CASSALAGSGEQYF. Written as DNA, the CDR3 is TGTGCCAGTAGCGCCCTAGCGGGATCGGGCGAGCAGTACTTC.

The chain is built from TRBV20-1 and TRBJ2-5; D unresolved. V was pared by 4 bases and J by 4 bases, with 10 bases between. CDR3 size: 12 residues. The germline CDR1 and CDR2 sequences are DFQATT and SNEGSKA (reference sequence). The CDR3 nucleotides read TGCAGTGCTATTAGCCAGACAGAGACCCAGTACTTC. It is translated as CSAISQTETQYF.

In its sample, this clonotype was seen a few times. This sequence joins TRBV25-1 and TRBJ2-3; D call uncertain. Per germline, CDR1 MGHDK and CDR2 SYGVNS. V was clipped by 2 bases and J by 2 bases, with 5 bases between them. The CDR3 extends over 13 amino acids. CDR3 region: CASSEDFTDTQYF. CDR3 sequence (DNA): TGTGCCAGCAGTGAAGACTTCACAGATACGCAGTATTTT.

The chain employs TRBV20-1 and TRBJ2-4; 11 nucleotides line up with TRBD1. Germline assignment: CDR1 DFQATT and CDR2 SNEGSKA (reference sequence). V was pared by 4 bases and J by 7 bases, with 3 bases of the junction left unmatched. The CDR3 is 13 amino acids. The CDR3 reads CSATGQGANIQYF. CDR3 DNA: TGCAGTGCTACTGGACAGGGGGCGAACATTCAGTACTTC.

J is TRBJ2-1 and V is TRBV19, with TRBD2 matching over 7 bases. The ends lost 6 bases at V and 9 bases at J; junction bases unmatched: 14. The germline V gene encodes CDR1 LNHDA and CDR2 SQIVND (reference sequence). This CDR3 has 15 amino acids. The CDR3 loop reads CASRSSGLGGSEQFF. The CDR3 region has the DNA TGTGCCAGTAGAAGTAGCGGACTAGGCGGCTCTGAGCAGTTCTTC.

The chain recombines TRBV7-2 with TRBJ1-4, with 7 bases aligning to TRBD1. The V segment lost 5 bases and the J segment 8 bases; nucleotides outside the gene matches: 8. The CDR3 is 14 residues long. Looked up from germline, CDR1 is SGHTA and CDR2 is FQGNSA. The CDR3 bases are TGTGCCAGCAGCCCCGGGACAGACCGCGAAAAACTGTTTTTT. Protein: CASSPGTDREKLFF.

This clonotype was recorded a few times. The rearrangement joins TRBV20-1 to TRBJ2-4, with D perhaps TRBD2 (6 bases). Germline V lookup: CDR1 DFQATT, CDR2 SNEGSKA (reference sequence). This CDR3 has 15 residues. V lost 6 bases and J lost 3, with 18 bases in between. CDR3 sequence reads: CSATGSPGSKNIQYF. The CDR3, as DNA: TGCAGTGCCACCGGGAGCCCGGGAAGCAAAAACATTCAGTACTTC.

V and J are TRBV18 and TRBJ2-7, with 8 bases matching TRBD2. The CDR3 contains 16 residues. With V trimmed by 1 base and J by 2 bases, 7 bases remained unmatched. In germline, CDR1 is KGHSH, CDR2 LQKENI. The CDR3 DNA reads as TGTGCCAGCTCACCACGTGCTAGCGGGTCTCCCTACGAGCAGTACTTC. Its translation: CASSPRASGSPYEQYF. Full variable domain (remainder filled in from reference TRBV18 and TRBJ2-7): NAGVMQNPRHLVRRRGQEARLRCSPMKGHSHVYWYRQLPEEGLKFMVYLQKENIIDESGMPKERFSAEFPKEGPSILRIQQVVRGDSAAYFCASSPRASGSPYEQYFGPGTRLTVT.

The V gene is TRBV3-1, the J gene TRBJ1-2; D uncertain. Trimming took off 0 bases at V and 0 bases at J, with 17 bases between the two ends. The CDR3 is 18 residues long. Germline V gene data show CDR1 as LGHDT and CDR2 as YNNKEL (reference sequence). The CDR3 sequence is CASSQERSSTGPNYGYTF. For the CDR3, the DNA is TGTGCCAGCAGCCAAGAACGAAGTTCCACGGGCCCTAACTATGGCTACACCTTC.

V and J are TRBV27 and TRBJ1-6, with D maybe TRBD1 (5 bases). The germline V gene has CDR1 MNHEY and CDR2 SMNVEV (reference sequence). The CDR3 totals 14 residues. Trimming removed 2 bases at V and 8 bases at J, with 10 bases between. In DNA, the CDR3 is TGTGCCAGCAGTTTAGGGGGAGCGGATTCACCCCTCCACTTT. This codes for CASSLGGADSPLHF.

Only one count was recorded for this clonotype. CDR3 protein: CASLAGGYNEQFF. The CDR3 DNA reads TGTGCCAGCTTAGCGGGAGGATACAATGAGCAGTTCTTC. This chain uses TRBV28 with TRBJ2-1, with 10 bases fitting TRBD2. Germline loops: CDR1 MDHEN, CDR2 SYDVKM. The CDR3 extends over 13 amino acids. V lost 8 bases to trimming and J lost 4 bases; unmatched junction nucleotides: 2.

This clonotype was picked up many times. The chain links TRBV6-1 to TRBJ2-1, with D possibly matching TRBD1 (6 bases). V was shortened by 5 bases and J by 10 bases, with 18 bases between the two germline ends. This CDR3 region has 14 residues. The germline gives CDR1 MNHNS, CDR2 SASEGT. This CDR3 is CASSPNTGQKEQFF. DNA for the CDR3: TGTGCCAGCAGTCCAAACACGGGACAAAAGGAGCAGTTCTTC.

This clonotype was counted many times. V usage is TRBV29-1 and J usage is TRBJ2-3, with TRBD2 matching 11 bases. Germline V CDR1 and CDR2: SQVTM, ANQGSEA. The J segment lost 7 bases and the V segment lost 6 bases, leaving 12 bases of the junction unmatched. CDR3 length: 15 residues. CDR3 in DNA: TGCAGCGTCCTGATACTAGCGGGAGTAGTGCATACGCAGTATTTT. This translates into CSVLILAGVVHTQYF.

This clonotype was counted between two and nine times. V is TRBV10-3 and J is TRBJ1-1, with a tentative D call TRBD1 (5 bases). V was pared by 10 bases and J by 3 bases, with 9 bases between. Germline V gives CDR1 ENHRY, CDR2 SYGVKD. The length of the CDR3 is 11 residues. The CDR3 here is CATRGDTEAFF. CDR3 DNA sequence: TGTGCCACGAGGGGAGACACTGAAGCTTTCTTT.

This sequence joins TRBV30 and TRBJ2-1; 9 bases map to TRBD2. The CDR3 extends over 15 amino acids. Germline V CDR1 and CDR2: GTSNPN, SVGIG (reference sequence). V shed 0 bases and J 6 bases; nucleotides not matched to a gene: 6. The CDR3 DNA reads TGTGCCTGGAGTGTACAAAGCGGGAGGCCCAATGAGCAGTTCTTC. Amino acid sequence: CAWSVQSGRPNEQFF.

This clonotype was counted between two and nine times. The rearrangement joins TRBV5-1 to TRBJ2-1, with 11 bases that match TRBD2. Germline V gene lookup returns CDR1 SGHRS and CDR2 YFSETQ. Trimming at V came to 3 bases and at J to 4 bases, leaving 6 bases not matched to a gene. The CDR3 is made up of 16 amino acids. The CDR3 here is CASSWGGTSGYNEQFF. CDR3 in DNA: TGCGCCAGCAGCTGGGGAGGGACTAGCGGTTACAATGAGCAGTTCTTC.

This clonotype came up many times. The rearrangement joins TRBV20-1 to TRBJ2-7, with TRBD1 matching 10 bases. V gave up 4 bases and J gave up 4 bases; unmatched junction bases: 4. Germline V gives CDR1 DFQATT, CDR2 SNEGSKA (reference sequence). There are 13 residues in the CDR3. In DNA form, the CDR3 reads TGCAGTGCTATGCCGGGACAGGGGTACGAGCAGTACTTC. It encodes CSAMPGQGYEQYF.